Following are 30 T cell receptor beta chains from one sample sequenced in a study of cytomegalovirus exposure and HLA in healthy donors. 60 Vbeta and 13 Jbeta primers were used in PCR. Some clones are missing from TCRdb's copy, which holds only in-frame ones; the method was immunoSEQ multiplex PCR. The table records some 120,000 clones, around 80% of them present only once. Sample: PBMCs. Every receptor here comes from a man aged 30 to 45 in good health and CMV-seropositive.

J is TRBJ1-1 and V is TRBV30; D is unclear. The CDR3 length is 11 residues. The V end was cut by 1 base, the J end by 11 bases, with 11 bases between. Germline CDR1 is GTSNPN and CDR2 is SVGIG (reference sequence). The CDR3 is CAWSALRSAFF. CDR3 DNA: TGTGCCTGGAGTGCTCTGCGGTCGGCTTTCTTT.

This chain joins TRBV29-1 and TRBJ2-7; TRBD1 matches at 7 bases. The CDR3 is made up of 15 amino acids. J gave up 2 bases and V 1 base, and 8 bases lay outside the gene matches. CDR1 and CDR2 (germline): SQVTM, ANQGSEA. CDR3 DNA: TGCAGCGTTGAAGGGGTAGGGGGCAACCCCTACGAGCAGTACTTC. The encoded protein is CSVEGVGGNPYEQYF.

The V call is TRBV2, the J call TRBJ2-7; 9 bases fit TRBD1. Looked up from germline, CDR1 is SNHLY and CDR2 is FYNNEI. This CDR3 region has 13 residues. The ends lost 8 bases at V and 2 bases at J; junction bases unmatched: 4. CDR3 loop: CASDRDRAYEQYF. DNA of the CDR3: TGTGCCAGCGACCGGGACAGGGCCTACGAGCAGTACTTC.

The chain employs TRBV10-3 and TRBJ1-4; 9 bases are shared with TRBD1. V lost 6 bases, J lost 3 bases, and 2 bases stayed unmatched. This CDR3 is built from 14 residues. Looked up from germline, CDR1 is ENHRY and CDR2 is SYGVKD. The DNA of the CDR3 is TGTGCCATCAGCCGGGACAGGGCTAATGAAAAACTGTTTTTT. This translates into CAISRDRANEKLFF.

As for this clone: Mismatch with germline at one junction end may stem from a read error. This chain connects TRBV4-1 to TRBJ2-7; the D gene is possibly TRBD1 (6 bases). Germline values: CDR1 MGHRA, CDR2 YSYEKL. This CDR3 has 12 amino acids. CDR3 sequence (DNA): TGCGCCAGCAGCCCTACTACCGGGACACCGATCTTC. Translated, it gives CASSPTTGTPIF.

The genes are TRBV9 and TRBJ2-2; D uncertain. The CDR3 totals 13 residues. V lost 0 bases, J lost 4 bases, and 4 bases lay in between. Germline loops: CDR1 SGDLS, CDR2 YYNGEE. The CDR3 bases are TGTGCCAGCAGCGTAGGTCTCACCGGGGAGCTGTTTTTT. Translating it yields CASSVGLTGELFF.

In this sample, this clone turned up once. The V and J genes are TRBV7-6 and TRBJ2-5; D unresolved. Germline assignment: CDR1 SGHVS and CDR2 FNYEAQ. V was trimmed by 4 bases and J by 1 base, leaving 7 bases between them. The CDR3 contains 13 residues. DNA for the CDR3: TGTGCCAGCAGCTCGTGGGCCCAAGAGACCCAGTACTTC. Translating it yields CASSSWAQETQYF.

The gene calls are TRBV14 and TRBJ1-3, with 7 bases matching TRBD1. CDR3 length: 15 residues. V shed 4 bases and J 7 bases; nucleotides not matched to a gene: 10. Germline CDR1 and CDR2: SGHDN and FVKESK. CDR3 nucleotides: TGTGCCAGCAGCCCCAGACAGGGAGGAGAGAACACCATATATTTT. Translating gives CASSPRQGGENTIYF.

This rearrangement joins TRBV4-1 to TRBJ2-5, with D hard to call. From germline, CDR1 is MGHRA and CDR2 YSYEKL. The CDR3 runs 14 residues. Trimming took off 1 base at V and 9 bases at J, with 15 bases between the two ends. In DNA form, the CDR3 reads TGCGCCAGCAGCCAAGTCGGAGACTTGGAGCCCCAGTACTTC. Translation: CASSQVGDLEPQYF.

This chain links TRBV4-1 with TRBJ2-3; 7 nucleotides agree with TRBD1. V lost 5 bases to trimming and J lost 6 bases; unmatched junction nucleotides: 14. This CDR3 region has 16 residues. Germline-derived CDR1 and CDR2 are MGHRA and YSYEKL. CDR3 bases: TGCGCCAGCAGCAAACTTACAGGGGCTAGTGGTGATACGCAGTATTTT. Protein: CASSKLTGASGDTQYF.

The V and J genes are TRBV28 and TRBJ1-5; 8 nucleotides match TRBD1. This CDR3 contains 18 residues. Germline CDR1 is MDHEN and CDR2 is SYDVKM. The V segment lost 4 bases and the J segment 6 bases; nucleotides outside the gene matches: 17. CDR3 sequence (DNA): TGTGCCAGCAGTTCTCTCGGTAGGACAGGGCTATTTCGTCAGCCCCAGCATTTT. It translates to CASSSLGRTGLFRQPQHF.

This CDR3 reads CASSQALAPTYEQYF. CDR3 nucleotide sequence: TGCGCCAGCAGCCAAGCTCTAGCGCCTACCTACGAGCAGTACTTC. This chain connects TRBV4-3 to TRBJ2-7; possibly TRBD2 for D (6 bases). Per germline, CDR1 LGHNA and CDR2 YSLEER. Between the trimmed V and J ends, which lost 1 base and 2 bases, there was a span of 12 bases. This CDR3 region has 15 residues.

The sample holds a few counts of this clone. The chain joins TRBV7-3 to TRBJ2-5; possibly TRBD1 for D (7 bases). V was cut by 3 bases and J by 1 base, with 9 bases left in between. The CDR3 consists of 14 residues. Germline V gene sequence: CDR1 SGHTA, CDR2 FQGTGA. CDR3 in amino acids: CASSFQGGQETQYF. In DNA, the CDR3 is TGTGCCAGCAGCTTCCAGGGGGGCCAAGAGACCCAGTACTTC.

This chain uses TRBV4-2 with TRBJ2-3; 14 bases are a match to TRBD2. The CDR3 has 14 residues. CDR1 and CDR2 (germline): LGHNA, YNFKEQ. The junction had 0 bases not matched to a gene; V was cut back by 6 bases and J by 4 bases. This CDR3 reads CASRTSGRADTQYF. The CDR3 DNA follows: TGTGCCAGCAGGACTAGCGGGAGGGCAGATACGCAGTATTTT.

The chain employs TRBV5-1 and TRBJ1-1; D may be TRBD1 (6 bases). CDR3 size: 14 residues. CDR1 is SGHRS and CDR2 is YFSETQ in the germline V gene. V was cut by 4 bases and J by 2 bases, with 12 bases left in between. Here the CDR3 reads CASSPGHRNTEAFF. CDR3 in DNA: TGCGCCAGCAGCCCGGGACACCGTAACACTGAAGCTTTCTTT.

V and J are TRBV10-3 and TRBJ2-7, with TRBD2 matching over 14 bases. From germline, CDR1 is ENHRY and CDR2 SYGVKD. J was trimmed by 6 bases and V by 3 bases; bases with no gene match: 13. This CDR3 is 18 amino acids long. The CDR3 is CAISDFGTSGGLSLEQYF. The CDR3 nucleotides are TGTGCCATCAGTGATTTTGGGACTAGCGGGGGATTATCCCTCGAGCAGTACTTC.

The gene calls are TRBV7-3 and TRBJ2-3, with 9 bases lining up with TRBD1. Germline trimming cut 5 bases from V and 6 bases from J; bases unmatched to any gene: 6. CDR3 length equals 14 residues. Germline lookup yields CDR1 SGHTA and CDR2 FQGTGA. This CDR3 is CASSRGTGLDTQYF. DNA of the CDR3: TGTGCCAGCAGCCGTGGGACAGGGCTTGATACGCAGTATTTT.

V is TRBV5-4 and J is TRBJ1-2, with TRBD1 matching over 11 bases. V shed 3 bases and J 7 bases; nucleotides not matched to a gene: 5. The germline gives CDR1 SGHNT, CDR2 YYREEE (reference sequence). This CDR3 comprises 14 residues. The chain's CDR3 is CASSWGQGGGGYTF. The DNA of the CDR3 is TGTGCCAGCAGCTGGGGACAGGGGGGAGGTGGCTACACCTTC.

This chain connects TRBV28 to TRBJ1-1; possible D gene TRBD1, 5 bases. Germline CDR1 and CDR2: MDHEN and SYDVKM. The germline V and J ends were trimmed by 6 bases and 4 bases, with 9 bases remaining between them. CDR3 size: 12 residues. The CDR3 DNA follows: TGTGCCAGCAGAGGGGCCCCCACTGAAGCTTTCTTT. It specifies CASRGAPTEAFF.

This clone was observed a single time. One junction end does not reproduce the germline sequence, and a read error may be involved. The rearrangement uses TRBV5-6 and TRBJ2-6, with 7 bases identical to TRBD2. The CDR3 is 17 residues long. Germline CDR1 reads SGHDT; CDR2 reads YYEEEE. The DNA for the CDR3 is TGTGCCAGCAGCTCCTTGGGGGGGAGGCCTGGGGCCAACGGCCTGACTTTC. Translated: CASSSLGGRPGANGLTF.

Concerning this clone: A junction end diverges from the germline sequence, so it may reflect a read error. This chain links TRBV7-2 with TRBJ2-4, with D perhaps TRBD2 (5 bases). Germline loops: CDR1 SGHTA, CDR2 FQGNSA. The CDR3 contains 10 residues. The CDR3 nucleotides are TGTGCCAGGACTAAAAACAGTCAGTACTTC. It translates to CARTKNSQYF.

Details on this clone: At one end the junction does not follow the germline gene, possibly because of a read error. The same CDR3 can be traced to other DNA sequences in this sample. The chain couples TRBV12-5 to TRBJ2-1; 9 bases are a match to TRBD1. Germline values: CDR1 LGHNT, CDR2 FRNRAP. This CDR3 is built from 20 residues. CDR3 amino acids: CASGLKGTGSISGSYNEQFF. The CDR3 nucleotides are TGTGCTAGCGGTTTGAAGGGGACAGGGTCTATCAGTGGGTCCTACAATGAGCAGTTCTTC. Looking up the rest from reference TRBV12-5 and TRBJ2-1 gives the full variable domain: DARVTQTPRHKVTEMGQEVTMRCQPILGHNTVFWYRQTMMQGLELLAYFRNRAPLDDSGMPKDRFSAEMPDATLATLKIQPSEPRDSAVYFCASGLKGTGSISGSYNEQFFGPGTRLTVL.

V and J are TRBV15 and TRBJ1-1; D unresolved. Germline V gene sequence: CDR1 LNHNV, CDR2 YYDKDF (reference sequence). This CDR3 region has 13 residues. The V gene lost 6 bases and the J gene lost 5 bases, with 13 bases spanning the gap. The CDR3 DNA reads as TGTGCCACCAGGGAGACGGGGAAAACTGAAGCTTTCTTT. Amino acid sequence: CATRETGKTEAFF.

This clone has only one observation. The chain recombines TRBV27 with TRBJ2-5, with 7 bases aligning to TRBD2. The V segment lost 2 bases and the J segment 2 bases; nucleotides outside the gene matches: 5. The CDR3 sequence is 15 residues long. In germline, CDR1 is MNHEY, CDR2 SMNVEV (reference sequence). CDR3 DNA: TGTGCCAGCAGTTTACAGCGGGGAGGACAAGAGACCCAGTACTTC. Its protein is CASSLQRGGQETQYF.

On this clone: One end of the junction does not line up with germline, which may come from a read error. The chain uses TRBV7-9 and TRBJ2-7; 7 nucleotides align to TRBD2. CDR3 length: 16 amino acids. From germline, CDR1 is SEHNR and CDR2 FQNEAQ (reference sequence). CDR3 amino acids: CSSSLPLRLAKHEQYF. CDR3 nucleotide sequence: TGTTCCAGCAGCCTGCCCTTGAGACTAGCAAAGCACGAGCAGTACTTC.

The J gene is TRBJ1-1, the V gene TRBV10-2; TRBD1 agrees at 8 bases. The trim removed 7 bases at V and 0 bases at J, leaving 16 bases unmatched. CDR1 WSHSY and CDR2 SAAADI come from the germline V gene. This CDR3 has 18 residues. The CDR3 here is CASTLLGGTGDLNTEAFF. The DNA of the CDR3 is TGCGCCAGCACCCTCCTCGGGGGGACAGGCGACTTGAACACTGAAGCTTTCTTT.

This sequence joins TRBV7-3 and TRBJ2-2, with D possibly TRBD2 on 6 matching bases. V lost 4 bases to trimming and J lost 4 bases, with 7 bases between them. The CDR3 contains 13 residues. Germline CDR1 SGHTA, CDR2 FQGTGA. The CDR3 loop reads CASSSGGTGELFF. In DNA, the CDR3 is TGTGCCAGCAGCTCCGGGGGCACCGGGGAGCTGTTTTTT. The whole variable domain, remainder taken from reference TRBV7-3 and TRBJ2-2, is GAGVSQTPSNKVTEKGKYVELRCDPISGHTALYWYRQSLGQGPEFLIYFQGTGAADDSGLPNDRFFAVRPEGSVSTLKIQRTERGDSAVYLCASSSGGTGELFFGEGSRLTVL.

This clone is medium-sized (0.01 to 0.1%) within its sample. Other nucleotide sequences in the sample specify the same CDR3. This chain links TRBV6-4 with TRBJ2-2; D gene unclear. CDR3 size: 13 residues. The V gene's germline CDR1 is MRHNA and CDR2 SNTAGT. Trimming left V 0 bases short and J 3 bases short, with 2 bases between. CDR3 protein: CASSDSDTGELFF. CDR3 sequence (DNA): TGTGCCAGCAGTGACTCCGACACCGGGGAGCTGTTTTTT.

CDR3 nucleotide sequence: TGCGCCAGCAGCCAAGTCCTAGCGGGGCGGGCAGATACGCAGTATTTT. Amino acids: CASSQVLAGRADTQYF. The V call is TRBV4-3, the J call TRBJ2-3; 9 bases map to TRBD2. CDR1 is LGHNA and CDR2 is YSLEER in the germline V gene. CDR3 length equals 16 residues. The trim removed 1 base at V and 4 bases at J, leaving 6 bases unmatched.

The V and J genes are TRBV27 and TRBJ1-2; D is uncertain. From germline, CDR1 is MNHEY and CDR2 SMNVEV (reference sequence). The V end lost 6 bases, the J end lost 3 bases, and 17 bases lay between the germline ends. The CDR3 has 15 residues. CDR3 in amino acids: CASSYYPGSHYGYTF. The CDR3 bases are TGTGCCAGCAGCTATTACCCAGGCTCGCACTATGGCTACACCTTC.